Shown below are 13 T cell receptor beta chains from a single sample sequenced in a study of glioma-infiltrating T cells. Amplification of TCR alpha and beta CDR3 regions from RNA used iRepertoire nested multiplex PCR. Via MiXCR, TCRdb re-called the multiplex PCR reads, giving one row per CDR3 protein. The sample includes under 200,000 distinct CDR3 sequences, around 45% of them seen just once. The sample was glioma tissue, nonneoplastic brain tissue, or PBMCs (not recorded which). These receptors were obtained from a human donor with low-grade glioma or glioblastoma, undergoing nonglioma brain surgery, or in good health (not recorded which).

This clonotype was counted ten times or more. The chain carries TRBV20-1 and TRBJ2-1; 7 bases are a match to TRBD2. Germline V gene lookup returns CDR1 DFQATT and CDR2 SNEGSKA (reference sequence). With 6 bases clipped from V and 3 bases from J, the junction kept 11 bases outside the gene matches. The CDR3 contains 15 residues. The CDR3 is CSAQTAGEVYNEQFF. Here the CDR3 DNA reads TGCAGTGCCCAAACGGCGGGAGAGGTCTACAATGAGCAGTTCTTC.

About this clonotype: A read error may explain this, as a much larger clone is one base away. V usage is TRBV15 and J usage is TRBJ2-3; 9 nucleotides align to TRBD2. The CDR3 covers 16 residues. Germline V gives CDR1 LNHNV, CDR2 YYDKDF (reference sequence). V lost 3 bases to trimming and J lost 3 bases; unmatched junction nucleotides: 7. This CDR3 reads CATSSDISGSTDTQYF. CDR3 in DNA: TGTGCCACCAGCAGTGATATTAGCGGGAGTACAGATACGCAGTATTTT.

On this clonotype itself: Possible read error: a much larger clone is one base away. The chain couples TRBV20-1 to TRBJ2-1; TRBD2 agrees at 9 bases. Judging by the DNA end, TRBJ2-5 fits better; the J call may be wrong. CDR3 length: 14 residues. Germline V CDR1 and CDR2: DFQATT, SNEGSKA (reference sequence). Here the CDR3 reads CSSEPAGGGETQYF. The CDR3 coding sequence is TGCAGTTCCGAGCCAGCGGGAGGAGGAGAGACCCAGTACTTC.

Comments on this clonotype: Mismatch with germline at one junction end may stem from a read error. The chain combines TRBV9 with TRBJ1-1; D gene uncertain. The V gene's germline CDR1 is SGDLS and CDR2 YYNGEE. The CDR3 length is 14 residues. In nucleotides, the CDR3 is TGTGCCAGCATCGTAGCTACCACCTCCACTGAAGCTTTCTTT. As protein: CASIVATTSTEAFF. Full variable domain (missing parts from reference TRBV9 and TRBJ1-1): DSGVTQTPKHLITATGQRVTLRCSPRSGDLSVYWYQQSLDQGLQFLIQYYNGEERAKGNILERFSAQQFPDLHSELNLSSLELGDSALYFCASIVATTSTEAFFGQGTRLTVV.

The table lists this clonotype with many counts. V usage is TRBV5-1 and J usage is TRBJ2-1, with D possibly being TRBD1 (6 bases). Trimming pared 1 base from V and 2 bases from J, leaving 13 bases between. This CDR3 spans 16 amino acids. Germline lookup yields CDR1 SGHRS and CDR2 YFSETQ. The CDR3 sequence is CASSLPPGQPYNEQFF. The CDR3 region has the DNA TGCGCCAGCAGCTTGCCGCCCGGACAGCCCTACAATGAGCAGTTCTTC.

The rearrangement links TRBV7-2 to TRBJ1-1; D uncertain. CDR1 is SGHTA and CDR2 is FQGNSA in the germline V gene. This CDR3 region has 14 residues. V lost 3 bases and J lost 1, with 9 bases in between. CDR3 region: CASSLGRANTEAFF. The CDR3 DNA follows: TGTGCCAGCAGCTTGGGAAGGGCGAACACTGAAGCTTTCTTT. The entire variable domain, with the rest obtained from reference TRBV7-2 and TRBJ1-1, is as follows: GAGVSQSPSNKVTEKGKDVELRCDPISGHTALYWYRQSLGQGLEFLIYFQGNSAPDKSGLPSDRFSAERTGGSVSTLTIQRTQQEDSAVYLCASSLGRANTEAFFGQGTRLTVV.

The chain joins TRBV4-1 to TRBJ1-5; D might be TRBD1 (6 bases). This CDR3 has 16 amino acids. CDR1 is MGHRA, CDR2 YSYEKL, per germline. Deletions cut 4 bases from V and 3 bases from J, with 16 bases between. CDR3 sequence reads: CASSLSSDRSNQPQHF. The CDR3 nucleotides are TGCGCCAGCAGCCTCTCGAGCGACAGGTCCAATCAGCCCCAGCATTTT.

This clonotype was observed a handful of times. This chain connects TRBV19 to TRBJ2-1, with TRBD2 identical over 10 bases. CDR1 is LNHDA, CDR2 SQIVND, per germline (reference sequence). V lost 6 bases to trimming and J lost 2 bases; unmatched junction nucleotides: 4. This CDR3 contains 15 residues. The CDR3: CASRASGSPYNEQFF. CDR3 bases: TGTGCCAGTAGGGCTAGCGGGAGCCCCTACAATGAGCAGTTCTTC.

The chain joins TRBV4-1 to TRBJ2-3; D gene ambiguous. With 1 base removed from V and 5 bases from J, the gap between germline ends came to 19 bases. The CDR3 consists of 17 residues. The germline V gene has CDR1 MGHRA and CDR2 YSYEKL. The DNA of the CDR3 is TGCGCCAGCAGCCAAGGTGCGCAGGACCGCTACAAAGATACGCAGTATTTT. As protein: CASSQGAQDRYKDTQYF.

In the case of this clonotype: A much larger clone differs from this one at a single base, so this may be a read error. V and J are TRBV10-3 and TRBJ2-7; no reliable D call. The CDR3 is made up of 12 amino acids. CDR1 ENHRY and CDR2 SYGVKD come from the germline V gene. Between the trimmed V and J ends, which lost 7 bases and 2 bases, there was a span of 9 bases. The CDR3 loop reads CAINLFPYEQYF. The CDR3 DNA is TGTGCCATCAACCTTTTCCCCTACGAGCAGTACTTC.

This clonotype was recorded at least ten times. This chain joins TRBV2 and TRBJ2-1, with 7 bases that match TRBD2. The CDR3 runs to 15 residues. V shed 4 bases and J 5 bases; nucleotides not matched to a gene: 8. Germline loops: CDR1 SNHLY, CDR2 FYNNEI. In DNA form, the CDR3 reads TGTGCCAGCAGTGGGACGGGAGGACCTAACAATGAGCAGTTCTTC. It codes for CASSGTGGPNNEQFF.

This clonotype was counted ten times or more. The rearrangement links TRBV6-1 to TRBJ2-2; no definite D call. CDR1 is MNHNS and CDR2 is SASEGT in the germline V gene. CDR3 length: 13 amino acids. V was pared by 5 bases and J by 4 bases, with 8 bases between. CDR3 sequence reads: CASSPSGTGELFF. For the CDR3, the DNA is TGTGCCAGCAGTCCCTCCGGCACCGGGGAGCTGTTTTTT.

Of note for this clonotype: A clone one base away is much larger, so this may be a read error. This chain uses TRBV28 with TRBJ2-7, with 8 bases fitting TRBD2. Germline CDR1 is MDHEN and CDR2 is SYDVKM. This CDR3 has 13 residues. The CDR3 DNA reads TGTGCCAGTAGAACTAGCGGCGTTTACGAGAAGTACTTC. It translates to CASRTSGVYEKYF. The entire variable domain, with the rest obtained from reference TRBV28 and TRBJ2-7, is as follows: DVKVTQSSRYLVKRTGEKVFLECVQDMDHENMFWYRQDPGLGLRLIYFSYDVKMKEKGDIPEGYSVSREKKERFSLILESASTNQTSMYLCASRTSGVYEKYFGPGTRLTVT.